This entry lists 5 T cell receptor beta chains sequenced from one sample in a study of T cell responses to AZD1222 COVID-19 vaccine. Produced via immunoSEQ multiplex PCR; TCRdb's table is partial and in-frame only. The table lists some 280,000 clones, 94% of them singletons, with approximately 0.52% in the top ten. Specimen: peripheral blood, collected 28 days after the second AZD1222 dose. The receptors originated from an adult who received the AZD1222 COVID-19 vaccine.

This chain joins TRBV28 and TRBJ2-7; 8 bases are a match to TRBD2. Germline V gene data show CDR1 as MDHEN and CDR2 as SYDVKM. The CDR3 is 13 residues long. J lost 6 bases, V lost 7 bases, and 8 bases had no gene match. The CDR3 nucleotides read TGTGCCAGCACCGGGGGGGCGGTAAGCGAGCAGTACTTC. Amino acid sequence: CASTGGAVSEQYF.

The gene calls are TRBV7-3 and TRBJ2-1; unclear D gene. Deletions cut 4 bases from V and 0 bases from J, with 4 bases between. The CDR3 contains 13 residues. CDR1 and CDR2 (germline): SGHTA, FQGTGA. CDR3 sequence reads: CASSSTSYNEQFF. The CDR3 DNA reads as TGTGCCAGCAGCTCCACCTCCTACAATGAGCAGTTCTTC. Looking up the rest from reference TRBV7-3 and TRBJ2-1 gives the full variable domain: GAGVSQTPSNKVTEKGKYVELRCDPISGHTALYWYRQSLGQGPEFLIYFQGTGAADDSGLPNDRFFAVRPEGSVSTLKIQRTERGDSAVYLCASSSTSYNEQFFGPGTRLTVL.

The chain carries TRBV2 and TRBJ1-5; TRBD1 aligns across 7 bases. CDR1 is SNHLY, CDR2 FYNNEI, per germline. The V segment lost 5 bases and the J segment 2 bases; nucleotides outside the gene matches: 6. The CDR3 contains 15 residues. CDR3 nucleotide sequence: TGTGCCAGCAGTTACACGACAGGGCGCAATCAGCCCCAGCATTTT. Its translation is CASSYTTGRNQPQHF.

This clone is a singleton in its sample. The chain joins TRBV10-3 to TRBJ1-5; a weak D match, TRBD1 (5 bases). V was cut by 8 bases and J by 0 bases, with 11 bases left in between. The CDR3 consists of 14 residues. The V gene's germline CDR1 is ENHRY and CDR2 SYGVKD. As DNA, the CDR3 is TGTGCCATCCGCGGGACGCATAGCAATCAGCCCCAGCATTTT. Protein sequence: CAIRGTHSNQPQHF.

CDR3 DNA: TGTGCCAGCTCACCTCGGGATACGCAGTATTTT. Encoded protein: CASSPRDTQYF. The chain uses TRBV18 and TRBJ2-3; no reliable D call. Germline CDR1 KGHSH, CDR2 LQKENI. The ends were cut back, 3 bases at V and 6 bases at J, with 4 bases in the middle. This CDR3 is built from 11 residues.